These 8 T cell receptor beta chains were sequenced from one sample in a study of long-term antiretroviral therapy in people with HIV. This was the immunoSEQ v3.0 assay at survey level. Method: immunoSEQ multiplex PCR; TCRdb's copy keeps in-frame clones and lacks some. This sample has 30,000 to 40,000 clones; 87% occur once, and the top ten carry 10% to 15%. Here the sequenced sample was unsorted PBMCs, taken 1.1 years after starting antiretroviral therapy. These receptors came from a man aged 18 to 29 with HIV.

The chain is built from TRBV13 and TRBJ2-3, with 12 nucleotides matching TRBD2. The CDR3 consists of 18 residues. Germline CDR1 and CDR2: PRHDT and FYEKMQ (reference sequence). V shed 0 bases and J 2 bases; nucleotides not matched to a gene: 6. In DNA, the CDR3 is TGTGCCAGCAGCTTAGGCCTAGCGGGGGGGCCTGCCACAGATACGCAGTATTTT. Translation gives CASSLGLAGGPATDTQYF.

This chain connects TRBV4-3 to TRBJ2-3; unclear D gene. CDR3 size: 17 residues. In germline, CDR1 is LGHNA, CDR2 YSLEER. With 0 bases removed from V and 0 bases from J, the gap between germline ends came to 13 bases. CDR3 loop: CASSQDGGIPSTDTQYF. The CDR3, as DNA: TGCGCCAGCAGCCAAGATGGCGGAATACCTAGCACAGATACGCAGTATTTT.

The V and J genes are TRBV18 and TRBJ2-7, with 8 bases that match TRBD2. Per the germline V gene, CDR1 is KGHSH and CDR2 is LQKENI. The CDR3 is 17 residues long. V shed 2 bases, J shed 5 bases, and the junction held 14 bases outside the gene matches. CDR3 nucleotide sequence: TGTGCCAGCTCACCAAGCCCTCGGGGAGCGGGGGCTCACGAGCAGTACTTC. Amino acids: CASSPSPRGAGAHEQYF. The full variable domain, in which reference TRBV18 and TRBJ2-7 provide the parts outside the CDR3, is NAGVMQNPRHLVRRRGQEARLRCSPMKGHSHVYWYRQLPEEGLKFMVYLQKENIIDESGMPKERFSAEFPKEGPSILRIQQVVRGDSAAYFCASSPSPRGAGAHEQYFGPGTRLTVT.

The J gene is TRBJ1-1, the V gene TRBV30; D is possibly TRBD1 (6 bases). The germline V and J ends were trimmed by 5 bases and 0 bases, with 13 bases remaining between them. This CDR3 has 14 amino acids. CDR1 is GTSNPN, CDR2 SVGIG, per germline (reference sequence). CDR3 amino acids: CAWGDTGMNTEAFF. CDR3 nucleotides: TGTGCCTGGGGCGACACAGGGATGAACACTGAAGCTTTCTTT.

In this sample, this clone turned up once. V is TRBV5-5 and J is TRBJ2-4, with D unresolved. Germline assignment: CDR1 SGHKS and CDR2 YYEKEE (reference sequence). The CDR3 contains 15 residues. V lost 0 bases, J lost 3 bases, and 10 bases lay in between. As DNA, the CDR3 is TGTGCCAGCAGCTTGGCACCTTGGGGCAAAAACATTCAGTACTTC. Its translation is CASSLAPWGKNIQYF.

This clone occurred a few times. The chain joins TRBV10-1 to TRBJ2-7; perhaps TRBD2 as D (6 bases). CDR1 is WNHNN and CDR2 is SYGVQD in the germline V gene (reference sequence). This CDR3 region has 12 residues. The V gene lost 8 bases and the J gene lost 4 bases, with 12 bases spanning the gap. DNA for the CDR3: TGCGCCAGCTCCGGGGACTTATACGAGCAGTACTTC. Encoded protein: CASSGDLYEQYF.

In DNA form, the CDR3 reads TGTGCCAGCAGCTTGGGGCCCCTAGCGGGCGAGCAGTACTTC. Its protein is CASSLGPLAGEQYF. V usage is TRBV5-5 and J usage is TRBJ2-7, with 8 bases matching TRBD2. V shed 0 bases, J shed 6 bases, and the junction held 5 bases outside the gene matches. The CDR3 has 14 residues. Germline V gene lookup returns CDR1 SGHKS and CDR2 YYEKEE (reference sequence).

The CDR3, as DNA: TGTGCCAGCAGCTTCCCTGGGGATACGCAGTATTTT. Translation gives CASSFPGDTQYF. The rearrangement links TRBV7-3 to TRBJ2-3; D gene unclear. The CDR3 consists of 12 residues. CDR1 and CDR2 from the germline V gene are SGHTA and FQGTGA. With 3 bases removed from V and 6 bases from J, the gap between germline ends came to 7 bases.